Each of the 9 T cell receptor beta chains below was sequenced from the same sample in a study of blood T cells in healthy people across ages. The second PCR ran about 6 to 12 cycles with a sample-barcoded 5' primer and J-beta primers. TCRdb analysed the 5' RACE reads with MiXCR anew, one entry per CDR3 protein. The top ten hold approximately 19% of the sample, which has about 1 million distinct CDR3 sequences, 40% to 55% seen once. What was sequenced was blood. Receptors originate from a woman between 55 and 75 years old in good health.

V gene TRBV7-3 combines with J gene TRBJ2-5; TRBD2 aligns across 7 bases. Per germline, CDR1 SGHTA and CDR2 FQGTGA. This CDR3 comprises 12 residues. Unmatched junction bases numbered 5, after V lost 2 bases and J lost 11 bases. CDR3 nucleotides: TGTGCCAGCAGCTTAGGGGGGGGGTCTCAGTACTTC. Residues: CASSLGGGSQYF.

This clonotype was recorded many times. The chain recombines TRBV29-1 with TRBJ2-5, with 12 bases lining up with TRBD2. J gave up 5 bases and V 7 bases, and 5 bases lay outside the gene matches. The CDR3 runs 13 residues. Germline-derived CDR1 and CDR2 are SQVTM and ANQGSEA. The DNA for the CDR3 is TGCAGCGGCTCGACTAGCGGGAGTGAGACCCAGTACTTC. This sequence encodes CSGSTSGSETQYF.

This clonotype was counted only a few times. The chain employs TRBV13 and TRBJ2-1; a possible D gene is TRBD2 (6 bases). V was clipped by 2 bases and J by 4 bases, with 12 bases between them. The CDR3 is 15 amino acids. The germline V gene has CDR1 PRHDT and CDR2 FYEKMQ (reference sequence). The CDR3 sequence is CASSLWGSGYNEQFF. The CDR3 nucleotides are TGTGCCAGCAGCTTATGGGGTAGCGGATACAATGAGCAGTTCTTC. Using reference TRBV13 and TRBJ2-1 for the parts outside the CDR3, the full variable domain is AAGVIQSPRHLIKEKRETATLKCYPIPRHDTVYWYQQGPGQDPQFLISFYEKMQSDKGSIPDRFSAQQFSDYHSELNMSSLELGDSALYFCASSLWGSGYNEQFFGPGTRLTVL.

The rearrangement links TRBV27 to TRBJ1-2; D is perhaps TRBD1 (5 bases). This CDR3 spans 16 amino acids. Trimming removed 0 bases at V and 8 bases at J, with 19 bases between. Germline assignment: CDR1 MNHEY and CDR2 SMNVEV (reference sequence). The CDR3 loop reads CASSLSSWGIGDGYTF. The CDR3 bases are TGTGCCAGCAGTTTATCGTCGTGGGGGATCGGAGACGGCTACACCTTC.

This clonotype showed up many times. The gene calls are TRBV10-2 and TRBJ2-1; D is possibly TRBD1 or TRBD2 (5 bases each). This CDR3 contains 13 residues. The ends were cut back, 7 bases at V and 7 bases at J, with 14 bases in the middle. Germline assignment: CDR1 WSHSY and CDR2 SAAADI. CDR3 residues: CASKGLAGNEQFF. For the CDR3, the DNA is TGCGCCAGCAAAGGGCTAGCAGGGAATGAGCAGTTCTTC.

The chain is built from TRBV6-5 and TRBJ2-1; no clear D. Germline V gene lookup returns CDR1 MNHEY and CDR2 SVGAGI. V gave up 2 bases and J gave up 9 bases, with 5 bases separating them. The CDR3 is 11 residues long. The CDR3 sequence: CASSYAGEQFF. CDR3 DNA: TGTGCCAGCAGTTACGCCGGTGAGCAGTTCTTC.

The CDR3 nucleotides are TGCAGTGCTGGTGGCAAGTCTGGCTACGAGCAGTACTTC. Translating it yields CSAGGKSGYEQYF. The chain is built from TRBV20-1 and TRBJ2-4; D gene unclear. The DNA end is a closer match to TRBJ2-7, so the J assignment may be wrong. The CDR3 sequence is 13 residues long. Germline CDR1 and CDR2: DFQATT and SNEGSKA (reference sequence).

The rearrangement uses TRBV11-2 and TRBJ2-3; D is undetermined. Germline CDR1 and CDR2: SGHAT and FQNNGV. With 1 base removed from V and 0 bases from J, the gap between germline ends came to 11 bases. The CDR3 extends over 16 amino acids. The CDR3 nucleotides read TGTGCCAGCAGCTTAGTCGGAAAATCTAGCACAGATACGCAGTATTTT. Protein: CASSLVGKSSTDTQYF.

This clonotype was detected ten times or more. The chain employs TRBV27 and TRBJ2-5; perhaps TRBD2 as D (6 bases). Germline CDR1 and CDR2: MNHEY and SMNVEV (reference sequence). V was trimmed by 2 bases and J by 4 bases, leaving 8 bases between them. This CDR3 is 13 amino acids long. Here the CDR3 DNA reads TGTGCCAGCAGTTTAGCGGGAAGAGAGACCCAGTACTTC. Protein sequence: CASSLAGRETQYF.